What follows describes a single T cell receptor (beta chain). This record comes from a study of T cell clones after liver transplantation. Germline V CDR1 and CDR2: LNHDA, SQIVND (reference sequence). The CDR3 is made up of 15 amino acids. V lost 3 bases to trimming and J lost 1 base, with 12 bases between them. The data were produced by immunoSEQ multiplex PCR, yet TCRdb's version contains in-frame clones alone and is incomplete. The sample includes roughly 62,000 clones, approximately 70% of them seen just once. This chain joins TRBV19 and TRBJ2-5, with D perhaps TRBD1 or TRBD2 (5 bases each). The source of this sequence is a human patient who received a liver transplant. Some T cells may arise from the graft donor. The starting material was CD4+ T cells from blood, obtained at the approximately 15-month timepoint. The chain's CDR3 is CASSMGRVAQETQYF. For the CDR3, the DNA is TGTGCCAGTAGTATGGGGCGGGTCGCCCAAGAGACCCAGTACTTC.